This T cell receptor beta chain stems from a study of shared clonotypes between healthy human individuals. Libraries were prepared by immunoSEQ multiplex PCR; TCRdb keeps only in-frame clonotypes and omits some of them. Of some 2,400,000 clones in the sample, approximately 96% were seen once. Whole-study results and caveats: Only a few donors were included, so the genetic and exposure-history diversity represented was limited.

As concerns this clone: Its antigen is unidentified.

Sequencing input: naive CD4+ T cells sorted from blood. Subset given: CD45RA+ positively selected. The TCR sequence derives from a man younger than 35 in good health.

CDR3 DNA: TGTGCCAGCTCCCGACAGGGCTTCTCCTACGAGCAGTACTTC. It encodes CASSRQGFSYEQYF. The chain employs TRBV4-2 and TRBJ2-7, with 7 positions matching TRBD1. The CDR3 is 14 amino acids. The junction had 7 bases not matched to a gene; V was cut back by 8 bases and J by 0 bases. Germline V gene lookup returns CDR1 LGHNA and CDR2 YNFKEQ.